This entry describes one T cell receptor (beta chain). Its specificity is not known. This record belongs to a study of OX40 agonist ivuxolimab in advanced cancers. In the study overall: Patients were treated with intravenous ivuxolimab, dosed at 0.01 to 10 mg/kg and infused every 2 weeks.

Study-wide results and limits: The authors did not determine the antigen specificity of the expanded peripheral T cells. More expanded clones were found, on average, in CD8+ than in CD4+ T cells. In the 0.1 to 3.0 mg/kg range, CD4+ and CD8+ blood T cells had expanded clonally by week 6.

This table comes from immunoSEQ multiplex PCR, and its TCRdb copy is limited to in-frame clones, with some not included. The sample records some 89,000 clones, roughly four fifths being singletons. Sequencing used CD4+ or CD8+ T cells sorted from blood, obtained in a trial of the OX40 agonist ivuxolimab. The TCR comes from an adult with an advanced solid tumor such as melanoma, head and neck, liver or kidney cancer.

The CDR3 nucleotides are TGTGCCAGCAGCTTAGCCCAGGGAGGGTATGGCTACACCTTC. It specifies CASSLAQGGYGYTF. This chain joins TRBV11-2 and TRBJ1-2; D possibly corresponds to TRBD1 (5 bases). The germline CDR1 and CDR2 sequences are SGHAT and FQNNGV. V was clipped by 1 base and J by 5 bases, with 11 bases between them. The CDR3 consists of 14 residues. The full variable domain, in which reference TRBV11-2 and TRBJ1-2 provide the parts outside the CDR3, is EAGVAQSPRYKIIEKRQSVAFWCNPISGHATLYWYQQILGQGPKLLIQFQNNGVVDDSQLPKDRFSAERLKGVDSTLKIQPAKLEDSAVYLCASSLAQGGYGYTFGSGTRLTVV.